The 18 T cell receptor beta chains reported below all come from one sample, sequenced in a study of beta chain features in type 1 diabetes. Findings of the study overall: TCRB CDR3s from Type 1 diabetes patients were moderately but significantly shorter in all four CD4+ subsets.

Every bit of the isolated RNA underwent reverse transcription, so sequencing read expressed TCRB transcripts. The data were produced by immunoSEQ multiplex PCR, yet TCRdb's version contains in-frame clones alone and is incomplete. The sample gives approximately 15,000 clones, roughly four fifths of which show up once; around 0.31% is in the top ten. No cognate antigen is known for these TCRs. Sequenced: stem cell memory CD4+ T cells from blood. Receptors originate from a woman between 18 and 29 years old with type 1 diabetes.

The V and J genes are TRBV4-2 and TRBJ2-1; D is unclear. V was pared by 0 bases and J by 4 bases, with 13 bases between. CDR1 and CDR2 (germline): LGHNA, YNFKEQ. The CDR3 sequence is 16 residues long. The CDR3 loop reads CASSQDLRSRYNEQFF. As DNA, the CDR3 is TGTGCCAGCAGCCAAGATTTGAGGAGCCGGTACAATGAGCAGTTCTTC.

The chain uses TRBV6-1 and TRBJ1-2; D remains ambiguous. This CDR3 has 13 amino acids. CDR1 is MNHNS, CDR2 SASEGT, per germline. With 2 bases removed from V and 4 bases from J, the gap between germline ends came to 8 bases. The CDR3 bases are TGTGCCAGCAGTGAATACGCAGGCTATGGCTACACCTTC. It is translated as CASSEYAGYGYTF.

This clone was seen a handful of times. The chain combines TRBV4-2 with TRBJ2-1; TRBD2 agrees at 7 bases. Germline V gives CDR1 LGHNA, CDR2 YNFKEQ. Germline trimming cut 3 bases from V and 8 bases from J; bases unmatched to any gene: 16. The CDR3 runs to 17 residues. DNA for the CDR3: TGTGCCAGCAGCCAGGTAATCCTGGCGGGAGTCGGTGATGAGCAGTTCTTC. This codes for CASSQVILAGVGDEQFF.

The table lists this clone with a few counts. This chain connects TRBV19 to TRBJ1-2, with D possibly TRBD1 on 5 matching bases. Germline V CDR1 and CDR2: LNHDA, SQIVND (reference sequence). The V and J ends lost 6 bases and 2 bases respectively, with 10 bases between them. This CDR3 has 13 residues. The CDR3 region has the DNA TGTGCCAGTAGCCCCAACAGGAACTATGGCTACACCTTC. Translation gives CASSPNRNYGYTF.

The V and J genes are TRBV7-2 and TRBJ1-1; 8 bases are shared with TRBD1. Germline trimming cut 1 base from V and 11 bases from J; bases unmatched to any gene: 6. CDR3 size: 13 residues. CDR1 and CDR2 from the germline V gene are SGHTA and FQGNSA. This CDR3 is CASSLGNRGGAFF. DNA of the CDR3: TGTGCCAGCAGCTTAGGAAACAGGGGGGGGGCTTTCTTT. The variable domain in full, completed from reference TRBV7-2 and TRBJ1-1, reads GAGVSQSPSNKVTEKGKDVELRCDPISGHTALYWYRQSLGQGLEFLIYFQGNSAPDKSGLPSDRFSAERTGGSVSTLTIQRTQQEDSAVYLCASSLGNRGGAFFGQGTRLTVV.

V usage is TRBV5-1 and J usage is TRBJ2-3, with D perhaps matching TRBD1 (5 bases). V was trimmed by 1 base and J by 1 base, leaving 10 bases between them. The CDR3 is made up of 15 amino acids. Germline V lookup: CDR1 SGHRS, CDR2 YFSETQ. Here the CDR3 DNA reads TGCGCCAGCAGCTTGAGACAGTTCCGCACAGATACGCAGTATTTT. Its protein is CASSLRQFRTDTQYF.

This clone has a handful of counts. V usage is TRBV7-2 and J usage is TRBJ2-3; D is possibly TRBD2 (5 bases). Trimming took off 4 bases at V and 0 bases at J, with 5 bases between the two ends. The germline CDR1 and CDR2 sequences are SGHTA and FQGNSA. This CDR3 region has 13 residues. CDR3 protein: CASSWTSTDTQYF. The CDR3 DNA reads TGTGCCAGCAGCTGGACTAGCACAGATACGCAGTATTTT.

The chain combines TRBV4-3 with TRBJ2-7; 8 nucleotides align to TRBD2. Germline trimming cut 4 bases from V and 5 bases from J; bases unmatched to any gene: 13. The CDR3 is made up of 16 amino acids. Germline CDR1 is LGHNA and CDR2 is YSLEER. The CDR3 loop is CASSLQREGRMDEQYV. In DNA form, the CDR3 reads TGCGCCAGCAGCCTCCAACGGGAGGGCCGAATGGACGAGCAGTACGTC.

The chain combines TRBV19 with TRBJ2-1; D perhaps matches TRBD2 (5 bases). In germline, CDR1 is LNHDA, CDR2 SQIVND (reference sequence). The CDR3 consists of 15 residues. Between the trimmed V and J ends, which lost 4 bases and 5 bases, there was a span of 15 bases. The chain's CDR3 is CASSRGEGWHNEQFF. CDR3 bases: TGTGCCAGTAGTAGAGGAGAGGGATGGCACAATGAGCAGTTCTTC.

The rearrangement uses TRBV7-2 and TRBJ2-2, with D possibly TRBD2 on 5 matching bases. V was clipped by 3 bases and J by 6 bases, with 14 bases between them. This CDR3 is built from 15 residues. Germline lookup yields CDR1 SGHTA and CDR2 FQGNSA. In DNA form, the CDR3 reads TGTGCCAGCAGCTTGACTCCAGCGGAGGCCGGGGAGCTGTTTTTT. Residues: CASSLTPAEAGELFF.

The V and J genes are TRBV10-3 and TRBJ1-1; TRBD1 agrees at 7 bases. The V gene's germline CDR1 is ENHRY and CDR2 SYGVKD. V was clipped by 8 bases and J by 8 bases; unmatched bases: 8. This CDR3 contains 12 residues. The DNA of the CDR3 is TGTGCCATCGGAAGAGGGGGCGAAGAAGCTTTCTTT. Protein: CAIGRGGEEAFF.

The rearrangement links TRBV7-2 to TRBJ1-1; D not resolved. Looked up from germline, CDR1 is SGHTA and CDR2 is FQGNSA. This CDR3 is built from 13 residues. V gave up 5 bases and J gave up 2 bases, with 9 bases separating them. CDR3 DNA sequence: TGTGCCAGCAGCGTCGGGAGAAACACTGAAGCTTTCTTT. It codes for CASSVGRNTEAFF.

J is TRBJ1-1 and V is TRBV29-1, with D unclear. This CDR3 region has 13 residues. Trimming shortened V by 7 bases and J by 4 bases, and 16 bases separated the two germline ends. Germline V gene lookup returns CDR1 SQVTM and CDR2 ANQGSEA. The CDR3: CSARIGVRTEAFF. The CDR3 region has the DNA TGCAGCGCCAGGATCGGGGTGCGCACTGAAGCTTTCTTT.

The chain carries TRBV19 and TRBJ2-7, with 7 bases aligning to TRBD1. The CDR3 sequence is 14 residues long. With V trimmed by 5 bases and J by 3 bases, 7 bases remained unmatched. Germline V gene data show CDR1 as LNHDA and CDR2 as SQIVND (reference sequence). CDR3: CASSPGDRFYEQYF. CDR3 sequence (DNA): TGTGCCAGTAGTCCTGGGGACAGATTCTACGAGCAGTACTTC. Using reference TRBV19 and TRBJ2-7 for the parts outside the CDR3, the full variable domain is DGGITQSPKYLFRKEGQNVTLSCEQNLNHDAMYWYRQDPGQGLRLIYYSQIVNDFQKGDIAEGYSVSREKKESFPLTVTSAQKNPTAFYLCASSPGDRFYEQYFGPGTRLTVT.

This chain links TRBV5-1 with TRBJ2-5; 7 bases fit TRBD2. CDR3 length: 14 amino acids. V lost 5 bases to trimming and J lost 5 bases; unmatched junction nucleotides: 9. Germline CDR1 is SGHRS and CDR2 is YFSETQ. DNA for the CDR3: TGCGCCAGCAGAGGGAGGGCCGAGTTGGAGACCCAGTACTTC. Amino acid sequence: CASRGRAELETQYF.

This chain joins TRBV18 and TRBJ2-4; D remains unclear. Trimming stripped 1 base from V and 6 bases from J, with 7 bases between. Looked up from germline, CDR1 is KGHSH and CDR2 is LQKENI. The CDR3 loop spans 13 amino acids. The CDR3 sequence: CASSPLPGNIQYF. The CDR3 nucleotides are TGTGCCAGCTCACCACTTCCAGGAAACATTCAGTACTTC.

V and J are TRBV2 and TRBJ2-7; the D gene is possibly TRBD2 (6 bases). Trimming took off 5 bases at V and 5 bases at J, with 10 bases between the two ends. The CDR3 is 12 amino acids. Germline values: CDR1 SNHLY, CDR2 FYNNEI. The CDR3 DNA is TGTGCCAGCAGTCCCCGGGGGAACGAGCAGTACTTC. It specifies CASSPRGNEQYF.

This clone came up a few times. V and J are TRBV6-5 and TRBJ2-7, with D possibly matching TRBD1 (6 bases). V was clipped by 6 bases and J by 3 bases, with 12 bases between them. CDR3 length: 13 residues. The germline V gene encodes CDR1 MNHEY and CDR2 SVGAGI. The CDR3 loop reads CASSIQGHYEQYV. CDR3 bases: TGTGCCAGCAGCATACAGGGTCACTACGAGCAGTACGTC.